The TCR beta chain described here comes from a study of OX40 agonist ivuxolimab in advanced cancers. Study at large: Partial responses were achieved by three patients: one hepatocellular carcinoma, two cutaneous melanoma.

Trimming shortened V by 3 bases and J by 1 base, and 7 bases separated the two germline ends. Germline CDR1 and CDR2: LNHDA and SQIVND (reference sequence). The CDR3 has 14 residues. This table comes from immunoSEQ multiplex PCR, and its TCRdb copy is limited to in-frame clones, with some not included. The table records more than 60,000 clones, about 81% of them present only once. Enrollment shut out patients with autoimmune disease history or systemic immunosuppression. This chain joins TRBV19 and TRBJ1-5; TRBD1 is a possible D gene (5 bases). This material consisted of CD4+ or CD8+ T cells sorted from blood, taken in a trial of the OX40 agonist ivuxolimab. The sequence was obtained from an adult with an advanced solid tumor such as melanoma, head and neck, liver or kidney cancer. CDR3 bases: TGTGCCAGTAGTATCGCAGGGAGCAATCAGCCCCAGCATTTT. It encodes CASSIAGSNQPQHF. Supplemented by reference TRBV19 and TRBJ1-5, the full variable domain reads DGGITQSPKYLFRKEGQNVTLSCEQNLNHDAMYWYRQDPGQGLRLIYYSQIVNDFQKGDIAEGYSVSREKKESFPLTVTSAQKNPTAFYLCASSIAGSNQPQHFGDGTRLSIL.